Only a few counts were recorded for the clone carrying this T cell receptor beta chain. These data are taken from a study of patients and donors after allogeneic stem cell transplantation. CDR1 MNHEY and CDR2 SMNVEV come from the germline V gene (reference sequence). V lost 6 bases to trimming and J lost 7 bases; unmatched junction nucleotides: 3. The CDR3 is made up of 12 amino acids. TCRdb reanalysed the RT-PCR reads using MiXCR and keeps one entry per CDR3 protein. Among about 110,000 distinct CDR3 sequences listed, roughly 37% were seen once. Sequences were obtained from blood, either unsorted or a sorted T cell fraction (not recorded which). This sequence originates from a human donor who was either an allogeneic HSCT recipient or a stem cell or donor lymphocyte infusion donor (not recorded which). It is not recorded whose cells these are; they may come from a transplant donor. The gene calls are TRBV27 and TRBJ1-5, with 7 bases lining up with TRBD1. The CDR3 spells CASRTGRQPQHF. CDR3 sequence (DNA): TGTGCCAGCAGGACAGGGCGACAGCCCCAGCATTTT.